This T cell receptor (beta chain) was documented in a study of CD8+ T cells in alopecia areata. Study context: Each day, treated patients took oral tofacitinib twice, at 5 to 10 mg per dose.

Points from the study as a whole: Under tofacitinib, fewer expanded CD8+ clones appeared among the top 100 scalp clones.

Extraction of RNA preceded its reverse transcription into cDNA, which served as the sequencing template. Profiling relied on immunoSEQ multiplex PCR, and the TCRdb table lists in-frame clones only, not all of them. The sample includes 90,000 or so clones, 44% of them seen just once. V was shortened by 3 bases and J by 0 bases, with 15 bases between the two germline ends. Germline CDR1 and CDR2: SQVTM and ANQGSEA. The CDR3 consists of 15 residues. This clone was picked up a small number of times. What it recognizes is unknown. The treatment is: oral pan-JAK inhibitor, 5-10 mg twice daily. The sample was CD8+ T cells sorted from blood, taken at week 24, from a patient treated with tofacitinib. This chain connects TRBV29-1 to TRBJ2-7; a possible D gene is TRBD1 (6 bases). This clonotype was obtained from a human donor with alopecia areata. The CDR3 protein is CSVDIGRGNSYEQYF. In DNA form, the CDR3 reads TGCAGCGTTGATATCGGCAGGGGCAACTCCTACGAGCAGTACTTC.